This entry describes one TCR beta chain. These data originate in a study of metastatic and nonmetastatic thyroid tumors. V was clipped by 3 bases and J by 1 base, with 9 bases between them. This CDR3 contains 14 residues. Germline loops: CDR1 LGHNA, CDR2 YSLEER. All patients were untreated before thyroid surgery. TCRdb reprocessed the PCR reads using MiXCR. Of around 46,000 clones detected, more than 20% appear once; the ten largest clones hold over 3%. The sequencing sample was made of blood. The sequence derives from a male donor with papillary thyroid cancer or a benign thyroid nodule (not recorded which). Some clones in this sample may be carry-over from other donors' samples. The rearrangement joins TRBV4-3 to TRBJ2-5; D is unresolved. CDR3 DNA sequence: TGCGCCAGCAGCCATGGAGACTTCCAAGAGACCCAGTACTTC. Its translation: CASSHGDFQETQYF.